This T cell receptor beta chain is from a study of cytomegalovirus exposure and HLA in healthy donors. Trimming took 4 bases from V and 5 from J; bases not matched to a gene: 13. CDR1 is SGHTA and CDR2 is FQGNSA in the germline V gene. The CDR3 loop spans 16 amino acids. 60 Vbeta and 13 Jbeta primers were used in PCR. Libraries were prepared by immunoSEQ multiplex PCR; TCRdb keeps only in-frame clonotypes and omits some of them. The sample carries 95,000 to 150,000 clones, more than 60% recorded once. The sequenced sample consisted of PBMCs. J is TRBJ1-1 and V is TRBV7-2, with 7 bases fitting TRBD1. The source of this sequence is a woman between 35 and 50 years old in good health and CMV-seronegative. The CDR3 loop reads CASSYRQGLGGTEAFF. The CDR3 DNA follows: TGTGCCAGCAGCTACCGACAGGGCCTTGGAGGGACTGAAGCTTTCTTT.